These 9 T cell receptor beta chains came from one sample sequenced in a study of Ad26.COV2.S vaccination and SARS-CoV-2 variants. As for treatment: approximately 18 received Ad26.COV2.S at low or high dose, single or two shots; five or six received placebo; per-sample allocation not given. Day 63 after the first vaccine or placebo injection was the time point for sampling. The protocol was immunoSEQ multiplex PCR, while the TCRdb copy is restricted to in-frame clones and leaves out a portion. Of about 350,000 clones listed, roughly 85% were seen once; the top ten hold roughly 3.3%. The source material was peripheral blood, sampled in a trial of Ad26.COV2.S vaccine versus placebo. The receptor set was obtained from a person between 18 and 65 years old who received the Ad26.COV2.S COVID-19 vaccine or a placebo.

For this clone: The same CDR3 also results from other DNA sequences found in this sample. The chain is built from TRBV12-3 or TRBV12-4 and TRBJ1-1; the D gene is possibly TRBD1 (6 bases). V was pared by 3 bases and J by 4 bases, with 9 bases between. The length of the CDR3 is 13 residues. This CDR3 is CASSLLGGTEAFF. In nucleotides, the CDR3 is TGTGCCAGCAGTTTGTTAGGGGGCACTGAAGCTTTCTTT.

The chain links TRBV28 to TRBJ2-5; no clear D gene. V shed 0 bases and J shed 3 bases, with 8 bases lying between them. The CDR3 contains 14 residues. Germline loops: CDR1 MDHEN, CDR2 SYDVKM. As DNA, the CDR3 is TGTGCCAGCAGTTTATGGTCGGGTAAAGAGACCCAGTACTTC. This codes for CASSLWSGKETQYF.

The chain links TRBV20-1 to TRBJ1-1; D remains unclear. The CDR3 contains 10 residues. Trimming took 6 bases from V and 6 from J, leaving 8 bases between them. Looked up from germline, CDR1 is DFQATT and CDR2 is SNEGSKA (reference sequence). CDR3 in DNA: TGCAGTGCCGATCCTGCTGAAGCTTTCTTT. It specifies CSADPAEAFF.

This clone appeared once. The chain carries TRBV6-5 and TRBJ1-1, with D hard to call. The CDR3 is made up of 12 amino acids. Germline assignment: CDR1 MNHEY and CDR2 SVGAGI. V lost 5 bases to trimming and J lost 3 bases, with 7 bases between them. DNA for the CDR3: TGTGCCAGCAGTCGGACGGACACTGAAGCTTTCTTT. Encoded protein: CASSRTDTEAFF.

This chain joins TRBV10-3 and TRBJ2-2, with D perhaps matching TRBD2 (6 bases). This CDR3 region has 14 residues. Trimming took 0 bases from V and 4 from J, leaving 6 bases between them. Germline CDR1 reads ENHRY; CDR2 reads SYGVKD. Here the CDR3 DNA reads TGTGCCATCAGTGAGTCGGGGGGCACCGGGGAGCTGTTTTTT. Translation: CAISESGGTGELFF.

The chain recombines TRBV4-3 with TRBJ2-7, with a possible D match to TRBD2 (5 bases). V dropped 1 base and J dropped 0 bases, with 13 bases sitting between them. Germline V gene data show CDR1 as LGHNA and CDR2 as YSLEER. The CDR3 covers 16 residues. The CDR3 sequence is CASSQVGGRDSYEQYF. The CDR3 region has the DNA TGCGCCAGCAGCCAAGTTGGAGGCAGAGACTCCTACGAGCAGTACTTC.

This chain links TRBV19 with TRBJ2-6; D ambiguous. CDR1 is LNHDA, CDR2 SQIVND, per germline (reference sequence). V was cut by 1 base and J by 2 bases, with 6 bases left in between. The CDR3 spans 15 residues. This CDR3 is CASSIGLPGANVLTF. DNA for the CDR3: TGTGCCAGTAGTATAGGGCTACCTGGGGCCAACGTCCTGACTTTC.

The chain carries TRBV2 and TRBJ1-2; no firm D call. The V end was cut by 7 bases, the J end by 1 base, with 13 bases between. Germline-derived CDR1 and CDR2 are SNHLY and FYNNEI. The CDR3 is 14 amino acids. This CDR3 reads CASTMAAVNYGYTF. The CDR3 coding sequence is TGTGCCAGCACTATGGCGGCAGTTAACTATGGCTACACCTTC.

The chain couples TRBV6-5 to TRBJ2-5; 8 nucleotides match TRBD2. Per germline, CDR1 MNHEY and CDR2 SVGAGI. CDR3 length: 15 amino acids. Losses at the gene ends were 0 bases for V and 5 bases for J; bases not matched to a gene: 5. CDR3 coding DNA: TGTGCCAGCAGTTACTCCATTATAGCGGGGGAGACCCAGTACTTC. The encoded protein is CASSYSIIAGETQYF.